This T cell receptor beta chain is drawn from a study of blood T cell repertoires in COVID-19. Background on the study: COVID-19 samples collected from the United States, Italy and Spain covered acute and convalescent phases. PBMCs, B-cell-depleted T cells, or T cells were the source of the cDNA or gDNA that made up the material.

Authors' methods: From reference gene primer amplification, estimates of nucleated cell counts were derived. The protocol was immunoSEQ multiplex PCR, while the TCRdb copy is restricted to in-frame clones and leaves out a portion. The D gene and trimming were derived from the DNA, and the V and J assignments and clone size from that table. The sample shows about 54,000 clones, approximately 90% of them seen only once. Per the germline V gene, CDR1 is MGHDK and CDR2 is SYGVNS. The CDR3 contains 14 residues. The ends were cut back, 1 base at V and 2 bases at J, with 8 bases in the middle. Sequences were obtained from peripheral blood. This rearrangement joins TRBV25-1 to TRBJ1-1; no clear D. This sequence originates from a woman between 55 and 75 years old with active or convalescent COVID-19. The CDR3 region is CASSELGSNTEAFF. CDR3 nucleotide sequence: TGTGCCAGCAGTGAATTGGGCAGTAACACTGAAGCTTTCTTT.